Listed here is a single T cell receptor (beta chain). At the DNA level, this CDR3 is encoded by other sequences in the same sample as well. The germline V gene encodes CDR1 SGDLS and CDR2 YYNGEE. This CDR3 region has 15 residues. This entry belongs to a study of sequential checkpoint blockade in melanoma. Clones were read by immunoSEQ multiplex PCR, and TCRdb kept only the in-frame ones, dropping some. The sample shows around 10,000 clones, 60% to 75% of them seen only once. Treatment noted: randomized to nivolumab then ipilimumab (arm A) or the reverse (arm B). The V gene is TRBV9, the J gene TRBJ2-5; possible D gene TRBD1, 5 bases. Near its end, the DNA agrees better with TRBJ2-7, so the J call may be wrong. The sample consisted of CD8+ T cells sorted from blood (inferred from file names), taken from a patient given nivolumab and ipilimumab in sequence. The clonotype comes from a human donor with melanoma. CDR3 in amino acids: CASSVGQGDSYEQYF. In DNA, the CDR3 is TGTGCCAGCAGCGTAGGGCAAGGGGATTCCTACGAGCAGTACTTC.